This record looks at one TCR beta chain sequence and its context. As yet, its antigen is unknown. This sample was included in a study of cytomegalovirus exposure and HLA in healthy donors. Assay used: immunoSEQ multiplex PCR; TCRdb lists only in-frame clones, some missing. The sample includes under 250,000 clones, roughly 80% seen only once; the top ten take 4.5% to 6%. Overall study results and limits: The study put 150 or so TCR beta chains on its list as cytomegalovirus-associated. In vitro assays verified that a few CMV-associated chains recognized CMV antigens specifically.

The CDR3 runs to 15 residues. Germline assignment: CDR1 SNHLY and CDR2 FYNNEI. V was trimmed by 4 bases and J by 0 bases, leaving 13 bases between them. The sample comprised PBMCs. This receptor was identified in a woman under 30 in good health and CMV-seronegative. The chain joins TRBV2 to TRBJ2-7; weak D call: TRBD2 (6 bases). CDR3 DNA: TGTGCCAGCAGTGGGGTTAGCGGAAGCTCCTACGAGCAGTACTTC. Translated: CASSGVSGSSYEQYF. Combining the CDR3 with reference TRBV2 and TRBJ2-7 gives the whole variable domain EPEVTQTPSHQVTQMGQEVILRCVPISNHLYFYWYRQILGQKVEFLVSFYNNEISEKSEIFDDQFSVERPDGSNFTLKIRSTKLEDSAMYFCASSGVSGSSYEQYFGPGTRLTVT.